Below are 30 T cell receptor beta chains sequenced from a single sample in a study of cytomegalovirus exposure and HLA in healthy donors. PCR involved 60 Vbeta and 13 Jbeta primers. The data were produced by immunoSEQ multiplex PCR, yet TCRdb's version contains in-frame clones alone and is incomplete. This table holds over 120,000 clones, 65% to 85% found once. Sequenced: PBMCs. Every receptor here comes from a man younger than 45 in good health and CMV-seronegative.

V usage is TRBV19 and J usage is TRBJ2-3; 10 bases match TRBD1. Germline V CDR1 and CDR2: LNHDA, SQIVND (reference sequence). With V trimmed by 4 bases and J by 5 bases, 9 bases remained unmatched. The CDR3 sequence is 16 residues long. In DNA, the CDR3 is TGTGCCAGTAGTACTGCCCCGGGACAGGGGAAAGATACGCAGTATTTT. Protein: CASSTAPGQGKDTQYF.

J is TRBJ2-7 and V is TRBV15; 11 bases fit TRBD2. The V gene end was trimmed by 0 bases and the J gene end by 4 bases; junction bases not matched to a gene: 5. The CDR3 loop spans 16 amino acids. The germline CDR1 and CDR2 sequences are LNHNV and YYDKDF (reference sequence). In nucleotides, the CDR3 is TGTGCCACCAGCAGAGATTATAGCGGGAGGGGGTACGAGCAGTACTTC. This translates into CATSRDYSGRGYEQYF.

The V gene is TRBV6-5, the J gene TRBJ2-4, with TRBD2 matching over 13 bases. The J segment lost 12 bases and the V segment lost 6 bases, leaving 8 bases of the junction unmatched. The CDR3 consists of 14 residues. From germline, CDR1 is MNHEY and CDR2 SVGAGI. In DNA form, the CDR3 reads TGTGCCAGCAGCAGACTAGCGGGGGGAGACAGTCAGTACTTC. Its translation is CASSRLAGGDSQYF.

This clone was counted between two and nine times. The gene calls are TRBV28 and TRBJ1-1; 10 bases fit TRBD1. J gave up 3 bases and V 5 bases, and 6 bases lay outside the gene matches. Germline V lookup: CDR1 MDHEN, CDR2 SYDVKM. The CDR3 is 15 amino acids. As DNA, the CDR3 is TGTGCCAGCAGTCCAAGACAGGGGGCGGACACTGAAGCTTTCTTT. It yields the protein CASSPRQGADTEAFF. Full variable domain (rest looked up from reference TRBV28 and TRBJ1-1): DVKVTQSSRYLVKRTGEKVFLECVQDMDHENMFWYRQDPGLGLRLIYFSYDVKMKEKGDIPEGYSVSREKKERFSLILESASTNQTSMYLCASSPRQGADTEAFFGQGTRLTVV.

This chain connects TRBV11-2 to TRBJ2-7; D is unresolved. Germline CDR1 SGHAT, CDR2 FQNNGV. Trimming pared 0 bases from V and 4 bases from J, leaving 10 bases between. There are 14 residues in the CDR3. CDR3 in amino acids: CASSLEAGWYEQYF. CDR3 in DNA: TGTGCCAGCAGCTTAGAGGCAGGTTGGTACGAGCAGTACTTC.

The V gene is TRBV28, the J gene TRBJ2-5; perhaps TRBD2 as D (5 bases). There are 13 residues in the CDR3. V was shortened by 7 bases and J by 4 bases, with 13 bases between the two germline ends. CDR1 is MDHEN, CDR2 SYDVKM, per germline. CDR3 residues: CASILRGRETQYF. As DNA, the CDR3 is TGTGCCAGCATCCTACGGGGTAGAGAGACCCAGTACTTC.

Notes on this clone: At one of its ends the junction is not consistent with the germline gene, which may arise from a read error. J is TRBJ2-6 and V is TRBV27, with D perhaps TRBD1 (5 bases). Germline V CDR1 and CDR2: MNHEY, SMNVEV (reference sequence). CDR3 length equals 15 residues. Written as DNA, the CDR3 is TGTGCCAGCAGTTTATCACCCTCTGGGGCCAACGGCCTGACTTTC. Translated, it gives CASSLSPSGANGLTF.

The CDR3 is CASSYGQVNTEAFF. DNA of the CDR3: TGTGCCAGCAGTTATGGACAAGTAAACACTGAAGCTTTCTTT. The chain employs TRBV6-5 and TRBJ1-1; D might be TRBD1 (5 bases). The CDR3 has 14 residues. Germline V gene lookup returns CDR1 MNHEY and CDR2 SVGAGI. The V end was cut by 3 bases, the J end by 2 bases, with 10 bases between.

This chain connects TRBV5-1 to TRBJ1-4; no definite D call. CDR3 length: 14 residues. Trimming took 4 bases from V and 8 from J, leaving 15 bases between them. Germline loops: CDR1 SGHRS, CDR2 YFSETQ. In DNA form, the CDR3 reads TGCGCCAGCAGCCCCACGACGGAGGGAGAAAAACTGTTTTTT. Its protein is CASSPTTEGEKLFF.

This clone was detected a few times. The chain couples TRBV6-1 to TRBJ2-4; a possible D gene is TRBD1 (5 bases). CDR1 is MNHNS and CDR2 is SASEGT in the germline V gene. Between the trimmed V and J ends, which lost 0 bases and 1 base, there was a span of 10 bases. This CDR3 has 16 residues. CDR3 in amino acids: CASSEAQGTAKNIQYF. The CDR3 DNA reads TGTGCCAGCAGTGAAGCGCAGGGAACTGCCAAAAACATTCAGTACTTC.

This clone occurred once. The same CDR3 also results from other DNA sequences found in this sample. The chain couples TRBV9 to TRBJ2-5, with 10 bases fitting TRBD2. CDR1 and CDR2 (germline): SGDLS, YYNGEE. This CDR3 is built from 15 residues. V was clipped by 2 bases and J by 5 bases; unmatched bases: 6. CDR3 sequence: CASSVLAGVGETQYF. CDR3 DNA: TGTGCCAGCAGCGTTCTAGCGGGAGTTGGGGAGACCCAGTACTTC.

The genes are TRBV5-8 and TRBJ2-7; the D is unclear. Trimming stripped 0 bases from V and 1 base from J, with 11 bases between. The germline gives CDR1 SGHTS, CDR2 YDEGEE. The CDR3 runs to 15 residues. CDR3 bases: TGTGCCAGCAGCTTGGCGGCAGGCGAGTCCTACGAGCAGTACTTC. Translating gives CASSLAAGESYEQYF. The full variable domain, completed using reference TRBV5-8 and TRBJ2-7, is EAGVTQSPTHLIKTRGQQATLRCSPISGHTSVYWYQQALGLGLQFLLWYDEGEERNRGNFPPRFSGRQFPNYSSELNVNALELEDSALYLCASSLAAGESYEQYFGPGTRLTVT.

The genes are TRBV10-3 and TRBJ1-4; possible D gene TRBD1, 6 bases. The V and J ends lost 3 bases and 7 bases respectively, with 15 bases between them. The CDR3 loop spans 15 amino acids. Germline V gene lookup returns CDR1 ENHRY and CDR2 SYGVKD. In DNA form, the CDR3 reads TGTGCCATCAGTGATTCAGGGGATAAGGGTGAAAAACTGTTTTTT. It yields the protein CAISDSGDKGEKLFF.

The CDR3 here is CASSLSGTGGRGYTF. As DNA, the CDR3 is TGTGCCAGCAGCCTTTCCGGGACAGGGGGACGGGGCTACACCTTC. V gene TRBV9 combines with J gene TRBJ1-2; TRBD1 aligns across 11 bases. Trimming removed 4 bases from V and 8 bases from J; junction bases left unmatched: 10. This CDR3 comprises 15 residues. The germline V gene encodes CDR1 SGDLS and CDR2 YYNGEE.

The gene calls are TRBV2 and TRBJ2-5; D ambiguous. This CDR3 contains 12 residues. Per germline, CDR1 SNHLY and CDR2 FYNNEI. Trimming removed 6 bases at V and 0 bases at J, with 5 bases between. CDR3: CASSHYQETQYF. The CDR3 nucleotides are TGTGCCAGCAGCCATTACCAAGAGACCCAGTACTTC.

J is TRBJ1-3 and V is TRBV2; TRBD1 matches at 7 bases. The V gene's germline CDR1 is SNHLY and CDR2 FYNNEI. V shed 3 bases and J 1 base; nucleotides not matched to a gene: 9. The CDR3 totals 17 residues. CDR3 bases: TGTGCCAGCAGTGAGGACAGGCCAAGATCTTCTGGAAACACCATATATTTT. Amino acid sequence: CASSEDRPRSSGNTIYF.

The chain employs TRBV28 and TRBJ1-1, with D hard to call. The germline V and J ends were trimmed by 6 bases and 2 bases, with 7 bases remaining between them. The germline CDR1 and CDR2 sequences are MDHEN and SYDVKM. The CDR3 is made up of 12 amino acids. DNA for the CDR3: TGTGCCAGCAGGAACGGTAACACTGAAGCTTTCTTT. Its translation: CASRNGNTEAFF. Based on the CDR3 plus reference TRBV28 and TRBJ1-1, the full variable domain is DVKVTQSSRYLVKRTGEKVFLECVQDMDHENMFWYRQDPGLGLRLIYFSYDVKMKEKGDIPEGYSVSREKKERFSLILESASTNQTSMYLCASRNGNTEAFFGQGTRLTVV.

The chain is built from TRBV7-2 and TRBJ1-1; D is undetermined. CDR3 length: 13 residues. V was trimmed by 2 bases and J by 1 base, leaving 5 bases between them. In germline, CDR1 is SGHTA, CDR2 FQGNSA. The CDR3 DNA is TGTGCCAGCAGCTTACGGAGGAACACTGAAGCTTTCTTT. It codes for CASSLRRNTEAFF.

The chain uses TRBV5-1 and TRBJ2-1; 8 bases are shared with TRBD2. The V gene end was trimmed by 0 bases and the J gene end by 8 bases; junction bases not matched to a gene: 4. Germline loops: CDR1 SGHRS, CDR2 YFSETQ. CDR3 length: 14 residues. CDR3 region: CASSLASGSDEQFF. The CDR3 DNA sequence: TGCGCCAGCAGCTTGGCGAGCGGGAGCGATGAGCAGTTCTTC.

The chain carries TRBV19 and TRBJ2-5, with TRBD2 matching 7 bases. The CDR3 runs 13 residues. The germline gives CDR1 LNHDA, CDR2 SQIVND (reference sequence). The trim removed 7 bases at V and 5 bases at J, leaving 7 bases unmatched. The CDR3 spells CASKGGAEETQYF. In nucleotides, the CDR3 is TGTGCCAGTAAGGGAGGGGCTGAGGAGACCCAGTACTTC.

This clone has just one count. In DNA, the CDR3 is TGTGCCAGCAGTTTTAGCGGGAGGGCCCAAGAGACCCAGTACTTC. Translating gives CASSFSGRAQETQYF. This chain connects TRBV27 to TRBJ2-5, with 11 bases fitting TRBD2. Per the germline V gene, CDR1 is MNHEY and CDR2 is SMNVEV (reference sequence). The CDR3 is 15 amino acids. V gave up 3 bases and J gave up 1 base; unmatched junction bases: 1.

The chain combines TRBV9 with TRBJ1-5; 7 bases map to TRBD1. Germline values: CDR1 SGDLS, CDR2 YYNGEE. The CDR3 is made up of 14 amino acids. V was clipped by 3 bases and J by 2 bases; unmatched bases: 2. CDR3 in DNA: TGTGCCAGCAGCGCCGACAGGGGCAATCAGCCCCAGCATTTT. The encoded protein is CASSADRGNQPQHF.

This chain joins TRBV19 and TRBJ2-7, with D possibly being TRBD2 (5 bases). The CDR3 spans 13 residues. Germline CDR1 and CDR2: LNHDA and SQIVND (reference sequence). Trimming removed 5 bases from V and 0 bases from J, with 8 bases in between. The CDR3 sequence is CASSPEGSYEQYF. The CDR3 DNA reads TGTGCCAGTAGTCCCGAGGGCTCCTACGAGCAGTACTTC.

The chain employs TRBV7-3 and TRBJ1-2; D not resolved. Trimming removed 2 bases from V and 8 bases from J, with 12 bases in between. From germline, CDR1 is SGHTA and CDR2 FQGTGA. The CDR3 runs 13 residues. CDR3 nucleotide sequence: TGTGCCAGCAGCTTAGCCCCAGATGTCGGCTACACCTTC. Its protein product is CASSLAPDVGYTF.

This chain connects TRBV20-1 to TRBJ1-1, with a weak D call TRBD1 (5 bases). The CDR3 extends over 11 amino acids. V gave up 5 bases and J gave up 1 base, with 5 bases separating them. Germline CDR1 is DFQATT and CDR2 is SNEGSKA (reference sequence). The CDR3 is CSAQGNTEAFF. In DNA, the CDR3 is TGCAGTGCTCAGGGGAACACTGAAGCTTTCTTT.

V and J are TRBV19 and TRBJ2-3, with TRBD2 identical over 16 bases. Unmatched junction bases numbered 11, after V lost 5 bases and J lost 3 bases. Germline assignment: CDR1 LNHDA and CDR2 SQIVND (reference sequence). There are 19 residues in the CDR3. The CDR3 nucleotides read TGTGCCAGTAGTGGGAAGGGGACTAGCGGGAGGGCCGGGACAGATACGCAGTATTTT. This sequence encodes CASSGKGTSGRAGTDTQYF.

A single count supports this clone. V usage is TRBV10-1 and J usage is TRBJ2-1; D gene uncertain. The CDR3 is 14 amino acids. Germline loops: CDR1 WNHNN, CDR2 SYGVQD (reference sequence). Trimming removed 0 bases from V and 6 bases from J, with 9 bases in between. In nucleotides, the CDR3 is TGCGCCAGCAGTGAGTCTAATCCCCGCAATGAGCAGTTCTTC. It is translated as CASSESNPRNEQFF.

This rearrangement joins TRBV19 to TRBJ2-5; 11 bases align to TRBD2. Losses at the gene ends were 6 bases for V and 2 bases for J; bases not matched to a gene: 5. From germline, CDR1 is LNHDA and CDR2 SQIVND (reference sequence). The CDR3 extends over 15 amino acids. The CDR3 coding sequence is TGTGCCAGTAGCTATTTAGCGGGAGGGCAAGAGACCCAGTACTTC. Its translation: CASSYLAGGQETQYF.

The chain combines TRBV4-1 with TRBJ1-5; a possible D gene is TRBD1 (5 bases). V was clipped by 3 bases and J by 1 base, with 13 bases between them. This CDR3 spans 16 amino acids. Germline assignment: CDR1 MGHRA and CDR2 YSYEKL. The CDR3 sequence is CASSHPAGESNQPQHF. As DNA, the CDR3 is TGCGCCAGCAGCCACCCCGCGGGGGAAAGCAATCAGCCCCAGCATTTT.

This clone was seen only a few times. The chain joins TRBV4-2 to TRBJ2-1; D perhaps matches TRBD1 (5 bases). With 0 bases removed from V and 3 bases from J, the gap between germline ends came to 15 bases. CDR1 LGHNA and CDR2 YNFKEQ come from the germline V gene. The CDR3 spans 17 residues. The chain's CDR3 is CASSQEWQGSLYNEQFF. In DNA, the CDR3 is TGTGCCAGCAGCCAAGAATGGCAGGGCTCCCTCTACAATGAGCAGTTCTTC.